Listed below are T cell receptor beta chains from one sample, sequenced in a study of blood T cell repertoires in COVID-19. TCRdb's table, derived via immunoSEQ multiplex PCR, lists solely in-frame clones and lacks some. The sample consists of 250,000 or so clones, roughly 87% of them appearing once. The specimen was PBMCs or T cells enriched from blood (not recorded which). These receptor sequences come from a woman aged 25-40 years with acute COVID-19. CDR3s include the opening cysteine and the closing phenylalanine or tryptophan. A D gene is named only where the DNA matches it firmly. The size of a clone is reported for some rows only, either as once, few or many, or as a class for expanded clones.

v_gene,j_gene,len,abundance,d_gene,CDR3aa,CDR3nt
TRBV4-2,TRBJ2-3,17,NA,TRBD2,CASSQVVTGGPSDTQYF,TGTGCCAGCAGCCAAGTTGTTACGGGGGGGCCTTCAGATACGCAGTATTTT
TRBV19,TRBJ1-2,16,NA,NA,CASSTPFLESNYGYTF,TGTGCCAGTAGTACTCCCTTCTTAGAGTCTAACTATGGCTACACCTTC
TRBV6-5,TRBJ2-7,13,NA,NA,CASSYLRGYEQYF,TGTGCCAGCAGTTATCTCCGGGGTTACGAGCAGTACTTC
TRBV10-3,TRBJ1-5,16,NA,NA,CAISEGGGGGNQPQHF,TGTGCCATCAGTGAGGGGGGAGGGGGAGGCAATCAGCCCCAGCATTTT
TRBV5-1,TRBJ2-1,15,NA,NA,CASSLRQPWDNEQFF,TGCGCCAGCAGCTTACGACAGCCTTGGGACAATGAGCAGTTCTTC
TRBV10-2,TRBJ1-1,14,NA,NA,CASSLRVGNTEAFF,TGCGCCAGCAGTCTCAGGGTCGGAAACACTGAAGCTTTCTTT
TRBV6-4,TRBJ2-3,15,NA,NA,CARGEGDYGTDTQYF,TGTGCCAGAGGTGAGGGGGACTACGGCACAGATACGCAGTATTTT
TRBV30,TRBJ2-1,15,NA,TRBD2,CAWTLGLAGINEQFF,TGTGCCTGGACCTTAGGACTAGCGGGGATCAATGAGCAGTTCTTC
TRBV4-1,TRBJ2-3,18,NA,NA,CASSLIPGVGRGADTQYF,TGCGCCAGCAGCCTCATTCCTGGGGTGGGGAGAGGAGCAGATACGCAGTATTTT
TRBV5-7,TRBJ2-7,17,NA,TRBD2,CASSSDELAGDPYEQYF,TGTGCCAGCAGCTCCGACGAGTTGGCGGGGGACCCCTACGAGCAGTACTTC
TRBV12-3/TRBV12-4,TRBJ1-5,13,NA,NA,CASRGQLGQPQHF,TGTGCCAGCAGAGGACAGTTAGGTCAGCCCCAGCATTTT
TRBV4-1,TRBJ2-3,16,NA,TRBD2,CASRQGLAGLGDTQYF,TGCGCCAGCAGGCAAGGACTAGCGGGGCTGGGAGATACGCAGTATTTT
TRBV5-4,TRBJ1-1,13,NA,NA,CASSLDRDTEAFF,TGTGCCAGCAGCTTGGACAGGGACACTGAAGCTTTCTTT
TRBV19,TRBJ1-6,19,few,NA,CASSRSVIPARIRNSPLHF,TGTGCCAGTAGTCGATCGGTAATACCGGCTAGGATTAGGAATTCACCCCTCCACTTT
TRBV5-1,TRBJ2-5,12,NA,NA,CASSEARETQYF,TGCGCCAGCAGCGAGGCCCGGGAGACCCAGTACTTC
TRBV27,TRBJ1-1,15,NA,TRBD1,CASSLTGGRNTEAFF,TGTGCCAGCAGTTTAACAGGGGGCCGCAACACTGAAGCTTTCTTT
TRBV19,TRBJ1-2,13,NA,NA,CASRSPGENGYTF,TGTGCCAGTCGGTCCCCAGGGGAGAATGGCTACACCTTC
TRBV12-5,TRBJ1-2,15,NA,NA,CASGVPRDSNYGYTF,TGTGCTAGTGGGGTACCTCGGGACTCAAACTATGGCTACACCTTC
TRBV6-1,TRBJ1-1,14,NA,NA,CASSEVPVNTEAFF,TGTGCCAGCAGTGAAGTTCCAGTGAACACTGAAGCTTTCTTT
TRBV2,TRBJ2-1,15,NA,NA,CASSVPTVSYNEQFF,TGTGCCAGCAGTGTCCCAACAGTCTCCTACAATGAGCAGTTCTTC
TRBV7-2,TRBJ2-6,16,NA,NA,CASSLVTGAGANVLTF,TGTGCCAGCAGCTTAGTTACCGGGGCTGGGGCCAACGTCCTGACTTTC
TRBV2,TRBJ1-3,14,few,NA,CASSGFLSGNTIYF,TGTGCCAGCAGCGGGTTCCTCTCTGGAAACACCATATATTTT
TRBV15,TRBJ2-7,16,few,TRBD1,CATSSPGQGATYEQYF,TGTGCCACCAGCAGCCCGGGACAGGGGGCTACCTACGAGCAGTACTTC
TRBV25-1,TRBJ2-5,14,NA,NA,CASSESDRQETQYF,TGTGCCAGCAGTGAATCGGACAGACAAGAGACCCAGTACTTC
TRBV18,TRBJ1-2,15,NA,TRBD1,CASSLPGQAYYGYTF,TGTGCCAGCTCACTGCCGGGACAGGCCTACTATGGCTACACCTTC
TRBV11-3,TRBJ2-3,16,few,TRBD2,CASSPRTSVQTDTQYF,TGTGCCAGCAGCCCTCGTACTAGCGTCCAGACAGATACGCAGTATTTT
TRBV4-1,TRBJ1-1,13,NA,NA,CASSRQKNTEAFF,TGCGCCAGCAGCCGACAGAAGAACACTGAAGCTTTCTTT
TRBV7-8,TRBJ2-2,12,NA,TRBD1,CASRFRGRELFF,TGTGCCAGCAGATTCAGGGGGAGGGAGCTGTTTTTT
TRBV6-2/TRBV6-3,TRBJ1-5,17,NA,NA,CASSPQTLALSSQPQHF,TGTGCCAGCAGTCCCCAAACCCTGGCCTTGTCCAGTCAGCCCCAGCATTTT
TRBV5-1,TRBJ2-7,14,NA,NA,CASSLELDSAEQYF,TGCGCCAGCAGCTTGGAACTAGATTCTGCCGAGCAGTACTTC
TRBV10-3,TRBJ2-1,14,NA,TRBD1,CAISDAGGTNEQFF,TGTGCCATCAGTGACGCAGGGGGTACGAATGAGCAGTTCTTC
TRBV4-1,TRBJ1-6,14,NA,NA,CASSQDQFNSPLHF,TGCGCCAGCAGCCAAGACCAGTTTAATTCACCCCTCCACTTT
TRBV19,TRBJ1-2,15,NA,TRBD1,CASSSDRTGRYGYTF,TGTGCCAGTAGTAGTGATCGGACAGGGCGCTATGGCTACACCTTC
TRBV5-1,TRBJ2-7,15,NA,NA,CASSLADSRKDEQYF,TGCGCCAGCAGCTTGGCCGACAGTCGTAAGGACGAGCAGTACTTC
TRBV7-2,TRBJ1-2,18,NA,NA,CASSLDRWRGRNNYGYTF,TGTGCCAGCAGCTTAGATCGTTGGCGGGGACGGAACAACTATGGCTACACCTTC
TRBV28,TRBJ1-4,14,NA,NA,CASSLVGLSEKLFF,TGTGCCAGCAGTTTGGTGGGGCTCAGTGAAAAACTGTTTTTT
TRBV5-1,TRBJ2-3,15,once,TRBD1,CASSLDQGATDTQYF,TGCGCCAGCAGCTTGGATCAGGGGGCAACAGATACGCAGTATTTT
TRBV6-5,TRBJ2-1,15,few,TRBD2,CASSSRLALGGEQFF,TGTGCCAGCAGTTCGCGACTAGCTTTGGGCGGTGAGCAGTTCTTC
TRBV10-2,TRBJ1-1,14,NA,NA,CASRRALGNTEAFF,TGCGCCAGCAGGCGGGCCCTAGGGAACACTGAAGCTTTCTTT
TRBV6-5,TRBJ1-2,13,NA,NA,CASSRRRGYGYTF,TGTGCCAGCAGCCGGAGGAGGGGTTATGGCTACACCTTC
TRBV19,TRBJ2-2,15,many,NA,CASSKLASNTGELFF,TGTGCCAGTAGCAAACTAGCTTCGAACACCGGGGAGCTGTTTTTT
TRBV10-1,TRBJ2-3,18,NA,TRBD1,CASSDPRTGQGWTDTQYF,TGCGCCAGCAGTGACCCGAGGACGGGACAGGGATGGACAGATACGCAGTATTTT
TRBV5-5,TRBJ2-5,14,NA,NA,CASSYGQLQETQYF,TGTGCCAGCAGCTACGGACAGCTCCAAGAGACCCAGTACTTC
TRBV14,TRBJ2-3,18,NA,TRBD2,CASSQATSGTGGTDTQYF,TGTGCCAGCAGCCAAGCCACTAGCGGCACTGGGGGTACGGATACGCAGTATTTT
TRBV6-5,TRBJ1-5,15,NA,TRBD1,CASSSTQGAVQPQHF,TGTGCCAGCAGTTCCACACAGGGGGCGGTTCAGCCCCAGCATTTT
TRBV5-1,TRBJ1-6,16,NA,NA,CASSFGPAGRNSPLHF,TGCGCCAGCAGCTTTGGGCCGGCGGGCCGAAATTCACCCCTCCACTTT
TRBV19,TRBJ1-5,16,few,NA,CASSRSEQGSLQPQHF,TGTGCCAGTAGTAGGTCCGAGCAGGGGAGTCTTCAGCCCCAGCATTTT
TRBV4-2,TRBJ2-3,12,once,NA,CASSSNTDTQYF,TGTGCCAGCAGCTCCAACACAGATACGCAGTATTTT
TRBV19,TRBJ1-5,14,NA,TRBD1,CASQGGRYGQPQHF,TGTGCCTCCCAAGGGGGCCGTTACGGTCAGCCCCAGCATTTT
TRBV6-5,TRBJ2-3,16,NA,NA,CASSWGAGADGDTQYF,TGTGCCAGCAGTTGGGGGGCGGGGGCCGACGGAGATACGCAGTATTTT
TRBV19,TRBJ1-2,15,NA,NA,CASSMSDRLAYGYTF,TGTGCCAGTAGTATGTCAGACAGGCTCGCATATGGCTACACCTTC
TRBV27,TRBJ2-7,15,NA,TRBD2,CASSWGRGGIYEQYF,TGTGCCAGCAGTTGGGGCCGGGGGGGGATATACGAGCAGTACTTC
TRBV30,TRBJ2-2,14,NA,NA,CAWSALVRTGELFF,TGTGCCTGGAGTGCCCTGGTGCGCACCGGGGAGCTGTTTTTT
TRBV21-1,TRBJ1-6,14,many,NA,CASSKREVNSPLHF,TGTGCCAGCAGCAAAAGGGAGGTAAATTCACCCCTCCACTTT
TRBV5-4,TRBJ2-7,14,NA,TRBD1,CASSVTGATYEQYF,TGTGCCAGCAGCGTAACAGGGGCCACCTACGAGCAGTACTTC
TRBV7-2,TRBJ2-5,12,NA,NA,CASSESQETQYF,TGTGCCAGCAGTGAGTCCCAAGAGACCCAGTACTTC
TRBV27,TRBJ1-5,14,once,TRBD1,CASSLSYRGEPQHF,TGTGCCAGCAGTTTATCGTACAGGGGTGAGCCCCAGCATTTT
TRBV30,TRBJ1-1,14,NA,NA,CAWRAHRFNTEAFF,TGTGCCTGGAGAGCCCACCGATTTAACACTGAAGCTTTCTTT
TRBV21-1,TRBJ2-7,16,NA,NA,CASPPPSGGASYEQYF,TGTGCCAGCCCTCCCCCTAGCGGGGGGGCGAGTTACGAGCAGTACTTC
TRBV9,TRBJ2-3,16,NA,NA,CASSVEGGGATDTQYF,TGTGCCAGCAGCGTAGAAGGGGGCGGGGCAACAGATACGCAGTATTTT